The 23 T cell receptor beta chains listed next were all sequenced from one sample in a study of blood T cells in healthy people across ages. The second PCR ran about 6 to 12 cycles with a sample-barcoded 5' primer and J-beta primers. TCRdb independently ran MiXCR on the 5' RACE reads; one entry per CDR3 protein. The profile shows 1.5 million to 2 million distinct CDR3 sequences, around 42% of them singletons. Sequencing input: blood. These receptors were obtained from a human donor in good health.

In its sample, this clonotype was seen a few times. The chain employs TRBV7-2 and TRBJ2-4; D may correspond to TRBD1 or TRBD2 (6 bases each). Looked up from germline, CDR1 is SGHTA and CDR2 is FQGNSA. The CDR3 sequence is 13 residues long. Between the trimmed V and J ends, which lost 8 bases and 13 bases, there was a span of 21 bases. CDR3 nucleotides: TGTGCCAGCCGGACAGAAGGTGTGGGGAGGCAGTACTTC. It encodes CASRTEGVGRQYF.

Only a few counts were recorded for this clonotype. CDR3 loop: CASSALAGAPYEQYF. The DNA for the CDR3 is TGTGCCAGCAGCGCACTAGCGGGGGCCCCCTACGAGCAGTACTTC. The rearrangement uses TRBV7-2 and TRBJ2-7, with 11 nucleotides matching TRBD2. The CDR3 has 15 amino acids. Germline CDR1 SGHTA, CDR2 FQGNSA. Trimming cost V 5 bases and J 2 bases; bases outside gene matches: 5.

The chain links TRBV28 to TRBJ2-3, with 8 nucleotides matching TRBD1. CDR1 and CDR2 (germline): MDHEN, SYDVKM. The ends lost 8 bases at V and 4 bases at J; junction bases unmatched: 14. CDR3 length: 16 amino acids. The CDR3 region has the DNA TGTGCCAGCCCCGCCCCGGGACAGGCCGGTCCAGATACGCAGTATTTT. Translation gives CASPAPGQAGPDTQYF.

Here the CDR3 DNA reads TGCAGTGCTCCGGACCTTAAGGGCTACACCTTC. It codes for CSAPDLKGYTF. The chain carries TRBV20-1 and TRBJ1-2, with D unclear. Germline values: CDR1 DFQATT, CDR2 SNEGSKA (reference sequence). CDR3 length: 11 residues. The V gene lost 5 bases and the J gene lost 8 bases, with 12 bases spanning the gap.

V is TRBV5-4 and J is TRBJ2-7, with no clear D. The germline V gene has CDR1 SGHNT and CDR2 YYREEE (reference sequence). The V end was cut by 4 bases, the J end by 0 bases, with 11 bases between. The CDR3 is 14 residues long. CDR3: CASSTEQFSYEQYF. The CDR3 nucleotides read TGTGCCAGCAGCACGGAACAGTTCTCCTACGAGCAGTACTTC. Drawing the rest from reference TRBV5-4 and TRBJ2-7, the complete variable domain is ETGVTQSPTHLIKTRGQQVTLRCSSQSGHNTVSWYQQALGQGPQFIFQYYREEENGRGNFPPRFSGLQFPNYSSELNVNALELDDSALYLCASSTEQFSYEQYFGPGTRLTVT.

The rearrangement links TRBV5-1 to TRBJ2-3, with D perhaps matching TRBD1 or TRBD2 (6 bases each). Germline V gene sequence: CDR1 SGHRS, CDR2 YFSETQ. The CDR3 contains 15 residues. Trimming took off 6 bases at V and 0 bases at J, with 14 bases between the two ends. CDR3 nucleotide sequence: TGCGCCAGCACGTTGGGGGGCCCTAGCACAGATACGCAGTATTTT. Its translation is CASTLGGPSTDTQYF.

This chain uses TRBV4-3 with TRBJ2-7, with 7 positions matching TRBD1. Looked up from germline, CDR1 is LGHNA and CDR2 is YSLEER. The CDR3 runs to 15 residues. The J segment lost 6 bases and the V segment lost 2 bases, leaving 10 bases of the junction unmatched. Here the CDR3 reads CASSQLQGTYGEQYF. In DNA, the CDR3 is TGCGCCAGCAGCCAACTACAGGGGACCTATGGCGAGCAGTACTTC.

The chain combines TRBV7-2 with TRBJ1-6; D ambiguous. V lost 2 bases and J lost 6, with 8 bases in between. Germline loops: CDR1 SGHTA, CDR2 FQGNSA. The CDR3 length is 14 residues. The CDR3 sequence: CASSLTVRNSPLHF. The CDR3, as DNA: TGTGCCAGCAGCTTAACGGTCCGTAATTCACCCCTCCACTTT. Full variable domain (outside the CDR3, taken from reference TRBV7-2 and TRBJ1-6): GAGVSQSPSNKVTEKGKDVELRCDPISGHTALYWYRQSLGQGLEFLIYFQGNSAPDKSGLPSDRFSAERTGGSVSTLTIQRTQQEDSAVYLCASSLTVRNSPLHFGNGTRLTVT.

This clonotype was counted a single time. The chain is built from TRBV15 and TRBJ2-3; perhaps TRBD1 as D (6 bases). The CDR3 extends over 15 amino acids. Per germline, CDR1 LNHNV and CDR2 YYDKDF (reference sequence). V was cut by 3 bases and J by 2 bases, with 12 bases left in between. The CDR3 nucleotides are TGTGCCACCAGCAGGAAACAGGGTATCACAGATACGCAGTATTTT. It codes for CATSRKQGITDTQYF.

The chain joins TRBV25-1 to TRBJ2-1; TRBD1 matches 7 bases. This CDR3 has 15 amino acids. Germline V gives CDR1 MGHDK, CDR2 SYGVNS. The trim removed 3 bases at V and 7 bases at J, leaving 9 bases unmatched. This CDR3 reads CASSDTGERGNEQFF. The CDR3 coding sequence is TGTGCCAGCAGTGACACAGGGGAGAGAGGGAATGAGCAGTTCTTC.

The gene calls are TRBV6-5 and TRBJ2-7, with a possible D match to TRBD1 (6 bases). The J call may be in error: the DNA end matches TRBJ2-5 better. The germline V gene encodes CDR1 MNHEY and CDR2 SVGAGI. The CDR3 extends over 11 amino acids. The CDR3 nucleotides are TGTGCCGTACAGGGATACGAGACCCAGTACTTC. Amino acid sequence: CAVQGYETQYF.

There are a few counts of this clonotype. The chain carries TRBV7-8 and TRBJ1-2; 9 bases line up with TRBD1. With V trimmed by 5 bases and J by 6 bases, 7 bases remained unmatched. The CDR3 loop spans 14 amino acids. Per the germline V gene, CDR1 is SGHVS and CDR2 is FQNEAQ. CDR3: CASSNNDRGDGYTF. CDR3 DNA: TGTGCCAGCAGCAATAACGACAGGGGGGATGGCTACACCTTC. Using reference TRBV7-8 and TRBJ1-2 for the parts outside the CDR3, the full variable domain is GAGVSQSPRYKVAKRGQDVALRCDPISGHVSLFWYQQALGQGPEFLTYFQNEAQLDKSGLPSDRFFAERPEGSVSTLKIQRTQQEDSAVYLCASSNNDRGDGYTFGSGTRLTVV.

The chain recombines TRBV12-3 or TRBV12-4 with TRBJ1-2, with 8 bases identical to TRBD1. V lost 5 bases, J lost 3 bases, and 8 bases stayed unmatched. CDR3 size: 15 residues. The CDR3 DNA follows: TGTGCCAGCAGTGGCCAACAGGGGGAGGACTATGGCTACACCTTC. Translating gives CASSGQQGEDYGYTF.

The CDR3 sequence: CASSLRFLTGDTQYF. DNA for the CDR3: TGTGCCAGCAGCCTTAGGTTTCTGACAGGAGATACGCAGTATTTT. The chain recombines TRBV7-2 with TRBJ2-3; possibly TRBD1 for D (6 bases). The germline gives CDR1 SGHTA, CDR2 FQGNSA. The CDR3 runs 15 residues. The ends were cut back, 5 bases at V and 5 bases at J, with 17 bases in the middle.

J is TRBJ2-1 and V is TRBV11-1; no reliable D call. The DNA end lines up better with TRBJ2-7; the J call may be wrong. CDR3 size: 15 residues. Germline loops: CDR1 SGHAT, CDR2 FQDESV (reference sequence). CDR3: CASSSTLRVWGEQYF. For the CDR3, the DNA is TGTGCCAGCAGCTCTACATTAAGGGTATGGGGCGAGCAGTACTTC.

This clonotype came up once. The chain uses TRBV9 and TRBJ1-6; D is perhaps TRBD1 (6 bases). The CDR3 covers 15 residues. Germline loops: CDR1 SGDLS, CDR2 YYNGEE. V lost 5 bases to trimming and J lost 7 bases, with 16 bases between them. The CDR3 DNA follows: TGTGCCAGCAGAAGGGAACAGGGAAGCAATTCACCCCTCCACTTT. Encoded protein: CASRREQGSNSPLHF.

J is TRBJ2-7 and V is TRBV18; tentatively, D is TRBD2 (5 bases). With 2 bases removed from V and 6 bases from J, the gap between germline ends came to 20 bases. The CDR3 is 16 residues long. In germline, CDR1 is KGHSH, CDR2 LQKENI. CDR3 protein: CASSPRADILLSEQYF. The CDR3 nucleotides are TGTGCCAGCTCACCAAGAGCGGATATACTGCTCTCCGAGCAGTACTTC.

This clonotype was seen only once. The chain joins TRBV27 to TRBJ2-7; D could derive from TRBD1 or TRBD2 (5 bases each). Germline V gene sequence: CDR1 MNHEY, CDR2 SMNVEV (reference sequence). V gave up 2 bases and J gave up 0 bases, with 11 bases separating them. The CDR3 sequence is 15 residues long. CDR3 sequence (DNA): TGTGCCAGCAGTTTAGTAATTGGGGGCTCCTACGAGCAGTACTTC. Translation gives CASSLVIGGSYEQYF.

The chain combines TRBV7-2 with TRBJ2-6; D might be TRBD1 or TRBD2, each matching 6 bases. Per germline, CDR1 SGHTA and CDR2 FQGNSA. Between the trimmed V and J ends, which lost 1 base and 2 bases, there was a span of 9 bases. The CDR3 has 16 residues. In DNA, the CDR3 is TGTGCCAGCAGCTTAGGGGGGGCACCTGGGGCCAACGTCCTGACTTTC. Its translation is CASSLGGAPGANVLTF.

This chain connects TRBV6-6 to TRBJ1-6; D is unresolved. Germline CDR1 MNHNY, CDR2 SVGAGI (reference sequence). This CDR3 is 15 amino acids long. Deletions cut 0 bases from V and 6 bases from J, with 9 bases between. The CDR3 bases are TGTGCCAGCAGTTACTCCGGCCCGGGTAATTCACCCCTCCACTTT. The encoded protein is CASSYSGPGNSPLHF.

The V gene is TRBV27, the J gene TRBJ2-7; D gene unclear. The germline CDR1 and CDR2 sequences are MNHEY and SMNVEV (reference sequence). V dropped 3 bases and J dropped 4 bases, with 10 bases sitting between them. The CDR3 is made up of 13 amino acids. The CDR3 sequence is CASSFGPRYEQYF. CDR3 in DNA: TGTGCCAGCAGTTTTGGGCCACGGTACGAGCAGTACTTC.

In its sample, this clonotype was seen a few times. The genes are TRBV15 and TRBJ2-3; D is unresolved. The CDR3 loop spans 12 amino acids. Trimming took 5 bases from V and 4 from J, leaving 7 bases between them. CDR1 LNHNV and CDR2 YYDKDF come from the germline V gene (reference sequence). The CDR3: CATSVGADTQYF. As DNA, the CDR3 is TGTGCCACCAGCGTCGGTGCAGATACGCAGTATTTT.

V and J are TRBV28 and TRBJ2-3; 9 bases align to TRBD2. Germline lookup yields CDR1 MDHEN and CDR2 SYDVKM. After removal of 2 bases from V and 6 bases from J, the junction contained 6 bases not matched to a gene. The CDR3 loop spans 15 amino acids. The CDR3 sequence is CASSLGSGGGDTQYF. Written as DNA, the CDR3 is TGTGCCAGCAGTTTAGGTAGCGGGGGAGGCGATACGCAGTATTTT.